This TCR beta chain was sequenced for a study of T cell clonality in common variable immunodeficiency. Sequenced by immunoSEQ multiplex PCR; TCRdb stores in-frame clones only, minus some. This sample comprises fewer than 75,000 clones, none seen once only. In its sample, this clone was seen many times. The sequenced fragment ends 3 residues before the CDR3 boundary, so the rest is inferred from the germline J gene. There are 14 residues in the CDR3. Germline CDR1 is MNHEY and CDR2 is SVGEGT. V was clipped by 6 bases and J by 5 bases; unmatched bases: 7. The chain carries TRBV6-2 or TRBV6-3 and TRBJ1-2, with 9 positions matching TRBD1. This receptor was taken from a person between 18 and 75 years old in good health. Sequences were obtained from peripheral blood mononuclear cells. The CDR3 protein is CASRDPGTGYGYTF. CDR3 bases read: TGTGCCAGCAGGGACCCCGGGACAGGGTATGGC.